This entry lists 5 T cell receptor beta chains sequenced from one sample in a study of cytomegalovirus exposure and HLA in healthy donors. The PCR used 60 Vbeta and 13 Jbeta primers. Only in-frame clones appear in the TCRdb table, and some are missing; sequencing was by immunoSEQ multiplex PCR. The sample lists 150,000 to 200,000 clones; 68% were seen once. The sequenced material came from PBMCs. The receptor source for this set is a man aged 45-60 years in good health and CMV-seronegative.

The rearrangement uses TRBV19 and TRBJ1-1; 7 nucleotides agree with TRBD1. Looked up from germline, CDR1 is LNHDA and CDR2 is SQIVND (reference sequence). V was pared by 7 bases and J by 5 bases, with 10 bases of the junction left unmatched. The CDR3 extends over 14 amino acids. CDR3 coding DNA: TGTGCCAGTAAGGGCCTAGGGGGCTGGACTGAAGCTTTCTTT. Encoded protein: CASKGLGGWTEAFF.

This chain uses TRBV18 with TRBJ1-1; no clear D. CDR3 length equals 15 residues. Trimming stripped 4 bases from V and 1 base from J, with 13 bases between. CDR1 KGHSH and CDR2 LQKENI come from the germline V gene. This CDR3 is CASSQRREGNTEAFF. The CDR3 DNA sequence: TGTGCCAGCTCACAACGGCGAGAGGGGAACACTGAAGCTTTCTTT.

This rearrangement joins TRBV6-1 to TRBJ1-6; D is perhaps TRBD1 (5 bases). V lost 3 bases to trimming and J lost 6 bases, with 12 bases between them. This CDR3 has 15 residues. Germline V gives CDR1 MNHNS, CDR2 SASEGT. The CDR3 loop is CASSDSAGFNSPLHF. In DNA form, the CDR3 reads TGTGCCAGCAGTGATTCGGCAGGGTTTAATTCACCCCTCCACTTT.

The chain carries TRBV6-1 and TRBJ1-1; unclear D gene. CDR1 is MNHNS, CDR2 SASEGT, per germline. V was pared by 3 bases and J by 0 bases, with 5 bases between. The CDR3 spans 13 residues. The CDR3 DNA sequence: TGTGCCAGCAGTGACAGAATGAACACTGAAGCTTTCTTT. Protein: CASSDRMNTEAFF.

In this sample, this clone turned up a few times. This chain links TRBV5-4 with TRBJ1-2, with D maybe TRBD1 (5 bases). Germline values: CDR1 SGHNT, CDR2 YYREEE (reference sequence). V was cut by 6 bases and J by 3 bases, with 21 bases left in between. This CDR3 region has 16 residues. CDR3 protein: CASTHGGRGRDYGYTF. Here the CDR3 DNA reads TGTGCCAGCACCCACGGGGGAAGGGGTCGGGACTATGGCTACACCTTC.